These 6 T cell receptor beta chains originate from one sample sequenced in a study of OX40 agonist ivuxolimab in advanced cancers. Data came from immunoSEQ multiplex PCR; TCRdb stores just in-frame clones and leaves some out. The sample lists under 40,000 clones; roughly 89% were seen once. This specimen was CD4+ or CD8+ T cells sorted from blood, taken in a trial of the OX40 agonist ivuxolimab. The receptors shown here come from an adult with an advanced solid tumor such as melanoma, head and neck, liver or kidney cancer.

The V and J genes are TRBV15 and TRBJ2-7; 9 bases match TRBD1. Trimming removed 9 bases from V and 1 base from J; junction bases left unmatched: 4. Germline V gives CDR1 LNHNV, CDR2 YYDKDF (reference sequence). The CDR3 runs 13 residues. Written as DNA, the CDR3 is TGTGCCACGGAGGACAGGGGTTCCTACGAGCAGTACTTC. It is translated as CATEDRGSYEQYF.

The chain carries TRBV28 and TRBJ2-7; D might be TRBD2 (5 bases). Germline V gene lookup returns CDR1 MDHEN and CDR2 SYDVKM. V was shortened by 5 bases and J by 1 base, with 18 bases between the two germline ends. This CDR3 has 16 residues. CDR3 nucleotides: TGTGCCAGCAGTCCCGCTCTCGGGATCAGGTCCTACGAGCAGTACTTC. This gives the protein CASSPALGIRSYEQYF.

This chain uses TRBV28 with TRBJ2-7, with 8 bases aligning to TRBD1. Germline-derived CDR1 and CDR2 are MDHEN and SYDVKM. The V and J ends lost 1 base and 4 bases, in that order; junction bases with no gene match: 12. This CDR3 is built from 17 residues. For the CDR3, the DNA is TGTGCCAGCAGTTTATACGCGATCACAGGGGGTGGGTACGAGCAGTACTTC. As protein: CASSLYAITGGGYEQYF.

J is TRBJ2-5 and V is TRBV5-6, with a possible D match to TRBD2 (5 bases). Trimming pared 2 bases from V and 2 bases from J, leaving 10 bases between. This CDR3 region has 14 residues. Germline CDR1 reads SGHDT; CDR2 reads YYEEEE. The CDR3 protein is CASSLADGQETQYF. CDR3 in DNA: TGTGCCAGCAGCTTAGCGGATGGACAAGAGACCCAGTACTTC.

The sample holds one count of this clone. The chain recombines TRBV9 with TRBJ2-5; 9 bases line up with TRBD2. This CDR3 contains 14 residues. With V trimmed by 1 base and J by 5 bases, 3 bases remained unmatched. Looked up from germline, CDR1 is SGDLS and CDR2 is YYNGEE. The CDR3 loop reads CASSVWGLAETQYF. CDR3 nucleotide sequence: TGTGCCAGCAGCGTATGGGGACTAGCTGAGACCCAGTACTTC.

The gene calls are TRBV11-2 and TRBJ2-7; no firm D call. The CDR3 contains 13 residues. V lost 3 bases and J 3 bases, leaving 9 bases between the germline ends. Germline V lookup: CDR1 SGHAT, CDR2 FQNNGV. The CDR3 DNA reads as TGTGCCAGCAGCTTCACAGAACACTACGAGCAGTACTTC. Amino acids: CASSFTEHYEQYF.